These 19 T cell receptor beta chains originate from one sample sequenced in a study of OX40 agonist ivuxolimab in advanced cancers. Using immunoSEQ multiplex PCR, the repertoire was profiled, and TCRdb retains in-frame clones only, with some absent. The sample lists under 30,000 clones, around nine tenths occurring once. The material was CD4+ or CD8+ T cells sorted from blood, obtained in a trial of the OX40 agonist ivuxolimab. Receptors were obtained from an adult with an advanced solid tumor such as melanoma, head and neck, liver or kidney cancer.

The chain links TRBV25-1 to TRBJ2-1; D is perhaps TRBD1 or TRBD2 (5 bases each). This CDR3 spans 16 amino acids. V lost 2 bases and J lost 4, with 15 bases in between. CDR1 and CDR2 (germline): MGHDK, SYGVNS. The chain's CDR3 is CASSETGPGWYNEQFF. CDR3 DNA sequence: TGTGCCAGCAGTGAAACGGGACCCGGTTGGTACAATGAGCAGTTCTTC.

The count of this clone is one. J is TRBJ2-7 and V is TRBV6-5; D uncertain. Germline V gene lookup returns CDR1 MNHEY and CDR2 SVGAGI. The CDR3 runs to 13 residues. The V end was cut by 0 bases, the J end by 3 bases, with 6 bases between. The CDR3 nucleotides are TGTGCCAGCAGTTACTCCGGGTTCTACGAGCAGTACTTC. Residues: CASSYSGFYEQYF.

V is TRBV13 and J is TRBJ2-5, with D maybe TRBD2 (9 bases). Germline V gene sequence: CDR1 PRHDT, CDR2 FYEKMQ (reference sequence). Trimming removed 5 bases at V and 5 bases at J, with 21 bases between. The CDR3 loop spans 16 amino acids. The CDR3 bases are TGTGCCAGCAGCGCAGGGGGCGGGAGGGCCTTGGAGACCCAGTACTTC. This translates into CASSAGGGRALETQYF.

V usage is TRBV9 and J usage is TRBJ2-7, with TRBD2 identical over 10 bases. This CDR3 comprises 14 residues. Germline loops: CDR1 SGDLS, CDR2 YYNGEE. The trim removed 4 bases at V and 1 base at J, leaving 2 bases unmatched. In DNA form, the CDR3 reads TGTGCCAGCAGCCGGACTAGCGGTTCCTACGAGCAGTACTTC. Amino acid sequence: CASSRTSGSYEQYF.

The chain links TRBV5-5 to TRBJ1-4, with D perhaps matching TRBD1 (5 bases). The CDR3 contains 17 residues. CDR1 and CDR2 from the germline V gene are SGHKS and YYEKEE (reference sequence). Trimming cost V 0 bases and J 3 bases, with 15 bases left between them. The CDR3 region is CASSLEAPTGANEKLFF. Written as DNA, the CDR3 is TGTGCCAGCAGCTTGGAGGCCCCAACGGGGGCTAATGAAAAACTGTTTTTT.

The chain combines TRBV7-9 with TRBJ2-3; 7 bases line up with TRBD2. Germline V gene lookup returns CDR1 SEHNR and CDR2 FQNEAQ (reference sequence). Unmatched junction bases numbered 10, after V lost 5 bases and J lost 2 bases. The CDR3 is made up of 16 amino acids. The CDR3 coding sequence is TGTGCCAGCAGCGATTCCGGGACTATCGACACAGATACGCAGTATTTT. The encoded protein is CASSDSGTIDTDTQYF. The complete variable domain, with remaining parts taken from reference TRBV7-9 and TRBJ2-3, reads DTGVSQNPRHKITKRGQNVTFRCDPISEHNRLYWYRQTLGQGPEFLTYFQNEAQLEKSRLLSDRFSAERPKGSFSTLEIQRTEQGDSAMYLCASSDSGTIDTDTQYFGPGTRLTVL.

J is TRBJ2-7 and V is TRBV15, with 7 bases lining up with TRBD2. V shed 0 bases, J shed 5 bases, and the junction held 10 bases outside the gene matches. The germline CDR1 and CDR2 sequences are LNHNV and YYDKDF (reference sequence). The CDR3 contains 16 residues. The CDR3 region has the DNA TGTGCCACCAGCAGAGATGAAGGACTAGATCGCGACGAGCAGTACTTC. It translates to CATSRDEGLDRDEQYF.

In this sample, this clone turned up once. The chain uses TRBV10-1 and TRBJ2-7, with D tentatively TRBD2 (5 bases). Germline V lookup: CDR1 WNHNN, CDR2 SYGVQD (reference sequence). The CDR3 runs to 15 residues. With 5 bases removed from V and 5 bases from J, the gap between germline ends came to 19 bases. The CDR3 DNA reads TGCGCCAGCAGTCCCGAGGGCTTAAGGATCCACGAGCAGTACTTC. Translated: CASSPEGLRIHEQYF.

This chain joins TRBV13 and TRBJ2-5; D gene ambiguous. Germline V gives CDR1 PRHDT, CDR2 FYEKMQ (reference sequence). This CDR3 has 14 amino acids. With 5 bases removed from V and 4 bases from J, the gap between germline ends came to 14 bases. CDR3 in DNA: TGTGCCAGCAGCACGGACGGGTTGGGAGAGACCCAGTACTTC. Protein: CASSTDGLGETQYF.

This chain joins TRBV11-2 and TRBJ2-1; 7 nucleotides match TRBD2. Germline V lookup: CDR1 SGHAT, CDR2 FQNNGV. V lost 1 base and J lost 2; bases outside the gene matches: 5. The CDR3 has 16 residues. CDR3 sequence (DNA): TGTGCCAGCAGCTTAGGAGTAGCGGGTACCTACAATGAGCAGTTCTTC. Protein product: CASSLGVAGTYNEQFF.

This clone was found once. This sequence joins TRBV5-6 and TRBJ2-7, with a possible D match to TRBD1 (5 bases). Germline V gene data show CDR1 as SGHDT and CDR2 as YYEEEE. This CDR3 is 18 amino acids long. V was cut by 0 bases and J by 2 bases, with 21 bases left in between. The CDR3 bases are TGTGCCAGCAGCTTGGCCTCTTCGACAGCGCCCGGGCCCTACGAGCAGTACTTC. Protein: CASSLASSTAPGPYEQYF.

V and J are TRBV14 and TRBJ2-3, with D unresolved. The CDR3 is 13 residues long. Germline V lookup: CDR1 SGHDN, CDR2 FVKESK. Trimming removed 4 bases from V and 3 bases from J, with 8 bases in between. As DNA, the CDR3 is TGTGCCAGCAGCCTCATAGTTACAGATACGCAGTATTTT. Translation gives CASSLIVTDTQYF.

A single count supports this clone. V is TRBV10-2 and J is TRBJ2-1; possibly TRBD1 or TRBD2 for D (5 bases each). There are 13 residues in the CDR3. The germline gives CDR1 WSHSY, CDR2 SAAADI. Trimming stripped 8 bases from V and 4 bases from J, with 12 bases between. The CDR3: CASLWDGYNEQFF. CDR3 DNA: TGCGCCAGCCTATGGGACGGGTACAATGAGCAGTTCTTC.

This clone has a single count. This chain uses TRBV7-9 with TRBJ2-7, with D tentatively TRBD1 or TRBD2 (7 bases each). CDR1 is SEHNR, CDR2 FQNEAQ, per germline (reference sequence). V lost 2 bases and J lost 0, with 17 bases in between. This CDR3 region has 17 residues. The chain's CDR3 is CASSLPFRGGSSYEQYF. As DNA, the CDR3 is TGTGCCAGCAGCTTACCCTTCAGGGGGGGAAGCTCCTACGAGCAGTACTTC.

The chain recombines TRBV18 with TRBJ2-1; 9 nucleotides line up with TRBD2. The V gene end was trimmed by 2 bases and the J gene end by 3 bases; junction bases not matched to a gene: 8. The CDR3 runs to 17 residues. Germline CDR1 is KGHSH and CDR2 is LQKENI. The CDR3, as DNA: TGTGCCAGCTCACCAGGGCTAGCGGGAATAGGCTACAATGAGCAGTTCTTC. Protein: CASSPGLAGIGYNEQFF. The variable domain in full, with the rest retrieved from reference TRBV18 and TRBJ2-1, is NAGVMQNPRHLVRRRGQEARLRCSPMKGHSHVYWYRQLPEEGLKFMVYLQKENIIDESGMPKERFSAEFPKEGPSILRIQQVVRGDSAAYFCASSPGLAGIGYNEQFFGPGTRLTVL.

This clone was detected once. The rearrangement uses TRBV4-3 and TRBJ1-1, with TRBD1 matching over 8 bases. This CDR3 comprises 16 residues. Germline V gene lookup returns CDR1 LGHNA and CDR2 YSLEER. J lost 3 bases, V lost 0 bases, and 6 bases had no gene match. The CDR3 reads CASSQDRGRWDTEAFF. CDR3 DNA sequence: TGCGCCAGCAGCCAAGACAGGGGGCGATGGGACACTGAAGCTTTCTTT.

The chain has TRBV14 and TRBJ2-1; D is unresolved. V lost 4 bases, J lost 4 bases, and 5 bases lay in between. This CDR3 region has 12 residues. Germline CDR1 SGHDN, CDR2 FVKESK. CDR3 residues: CASSPIYNEQFF. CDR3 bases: TGTGCCAGCAGCCCGATATACAATGAGCAGTTCTTC.

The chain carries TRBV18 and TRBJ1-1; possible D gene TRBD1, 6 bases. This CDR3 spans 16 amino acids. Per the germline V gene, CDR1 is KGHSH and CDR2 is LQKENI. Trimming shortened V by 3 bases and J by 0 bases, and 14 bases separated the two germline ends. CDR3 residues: CASSPTGMTMNTEAFF. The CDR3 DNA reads TGTGCCAGCTCACCTACAGGGATGACAATGAACACTGAAGCTTTCTTT.

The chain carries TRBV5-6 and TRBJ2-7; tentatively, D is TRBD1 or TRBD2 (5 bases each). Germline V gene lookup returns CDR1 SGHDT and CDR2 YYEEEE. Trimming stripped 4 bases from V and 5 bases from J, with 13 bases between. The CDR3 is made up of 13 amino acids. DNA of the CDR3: TGTGCCAGCAGCCCCGGGACGGCTAACGAGCAGTACTTC. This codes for CASSPGTANEQYF.